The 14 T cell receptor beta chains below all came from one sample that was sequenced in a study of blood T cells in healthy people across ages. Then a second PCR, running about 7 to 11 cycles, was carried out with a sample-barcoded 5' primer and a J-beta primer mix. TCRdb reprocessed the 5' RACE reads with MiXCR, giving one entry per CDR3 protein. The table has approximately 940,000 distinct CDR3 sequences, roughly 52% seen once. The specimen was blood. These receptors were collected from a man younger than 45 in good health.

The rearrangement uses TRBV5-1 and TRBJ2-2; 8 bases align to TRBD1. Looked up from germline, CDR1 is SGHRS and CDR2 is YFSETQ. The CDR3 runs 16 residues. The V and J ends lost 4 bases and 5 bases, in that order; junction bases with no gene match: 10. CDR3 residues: CASSPEAWTGTGELFF. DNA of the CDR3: TGCGCCAGCAGCCCGGAGGCCTGGACAGGGACCGGGGAGCTGTTTTTT.

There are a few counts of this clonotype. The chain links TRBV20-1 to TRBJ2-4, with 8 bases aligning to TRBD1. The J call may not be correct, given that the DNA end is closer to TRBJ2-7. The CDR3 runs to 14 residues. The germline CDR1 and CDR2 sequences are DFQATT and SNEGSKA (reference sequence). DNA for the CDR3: TGCAGTGCACCGGACAGGGAAAGTCCGTACGAGCAGTACTTC. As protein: CSAPDRESPYEQYF.

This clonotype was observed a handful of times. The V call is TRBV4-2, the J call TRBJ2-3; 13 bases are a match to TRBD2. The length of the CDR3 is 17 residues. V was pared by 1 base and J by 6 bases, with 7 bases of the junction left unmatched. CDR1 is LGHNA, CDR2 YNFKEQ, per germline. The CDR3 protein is CASSQATGTSGDDTQYF. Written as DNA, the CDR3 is TGTGCCAGCAGCCAAGCTACCGGGACTAGCGGGGATGATACGCAGTATTTT.

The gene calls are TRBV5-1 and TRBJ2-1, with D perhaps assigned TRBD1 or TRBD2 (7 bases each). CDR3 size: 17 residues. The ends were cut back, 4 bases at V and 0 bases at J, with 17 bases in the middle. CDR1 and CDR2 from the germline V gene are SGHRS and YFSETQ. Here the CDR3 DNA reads TGCGCCAGCAGCATAACCCAGGGGGGGAGCTCCTACAATGAGCAGTTCTTC. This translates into CASSITQGGSSYNEQFF.

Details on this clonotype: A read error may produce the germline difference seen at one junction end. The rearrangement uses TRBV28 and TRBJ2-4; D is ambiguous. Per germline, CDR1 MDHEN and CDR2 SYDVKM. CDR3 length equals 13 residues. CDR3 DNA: TGTGCCAACAGTCGGCAATCCAAAAACATTCAGTACTTC. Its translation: CANSRQSKNIQYF.

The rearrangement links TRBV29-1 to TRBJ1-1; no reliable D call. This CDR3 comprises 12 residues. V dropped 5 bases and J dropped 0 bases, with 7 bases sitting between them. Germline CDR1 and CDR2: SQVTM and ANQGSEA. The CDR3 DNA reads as TGCAGCGTTATGTATATGAACACTGAAGCTTTCTTT. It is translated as CSVMYMNTEAFF.

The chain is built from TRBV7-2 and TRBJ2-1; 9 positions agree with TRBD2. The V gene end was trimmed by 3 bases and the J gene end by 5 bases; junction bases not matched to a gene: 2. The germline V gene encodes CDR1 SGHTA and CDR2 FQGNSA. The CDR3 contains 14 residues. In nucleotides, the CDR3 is TGTGCCAGCAGCTTGGAGCGGGGGGACAATGAGCAGTTCTTC. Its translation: CASSLERGDNEQFF.

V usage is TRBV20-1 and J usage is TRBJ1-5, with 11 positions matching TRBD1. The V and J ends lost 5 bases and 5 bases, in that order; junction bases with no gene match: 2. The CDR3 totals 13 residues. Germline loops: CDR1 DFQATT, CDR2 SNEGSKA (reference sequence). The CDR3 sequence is CSAGTGGDQPQHF. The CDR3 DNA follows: TGCAGTGCTGGGACAGGGGGGGATCAGCCCCAGCATTTT.

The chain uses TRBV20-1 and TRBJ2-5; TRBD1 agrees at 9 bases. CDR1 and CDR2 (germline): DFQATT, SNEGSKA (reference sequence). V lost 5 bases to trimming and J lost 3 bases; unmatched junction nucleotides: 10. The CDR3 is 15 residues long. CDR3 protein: CSAWGGTGFEETQYF. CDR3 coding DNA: TGCAGTGCTTGGGGGGGGACAGGGTTTGAAGAGACCCAGTACTTC.

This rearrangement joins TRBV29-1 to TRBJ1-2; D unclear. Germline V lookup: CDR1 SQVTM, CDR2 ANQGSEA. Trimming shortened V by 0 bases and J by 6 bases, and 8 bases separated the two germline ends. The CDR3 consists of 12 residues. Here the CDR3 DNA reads TGCAGCGTTGAAGAGACAAGACATGGCTACACCTTC. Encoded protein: CSVEETRHGYTF.

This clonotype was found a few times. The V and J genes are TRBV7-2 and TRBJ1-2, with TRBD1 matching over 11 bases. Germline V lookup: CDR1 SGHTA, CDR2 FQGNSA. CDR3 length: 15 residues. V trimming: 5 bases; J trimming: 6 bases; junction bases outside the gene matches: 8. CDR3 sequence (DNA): TGTGCCAGCAGCACAAGGACAGGGGGCGCCGATGGCTACACCTTC. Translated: CASSTRTGGADGYTF.

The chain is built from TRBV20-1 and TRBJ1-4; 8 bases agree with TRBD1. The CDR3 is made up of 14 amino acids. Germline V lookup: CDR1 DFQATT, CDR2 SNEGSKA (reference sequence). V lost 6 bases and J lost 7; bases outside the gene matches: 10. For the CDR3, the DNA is TGCAGTGCCGGACAGGGTGTTAGTAGTGAAAAACTGTTTTTT. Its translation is CSAGQGVSSEKLFF.

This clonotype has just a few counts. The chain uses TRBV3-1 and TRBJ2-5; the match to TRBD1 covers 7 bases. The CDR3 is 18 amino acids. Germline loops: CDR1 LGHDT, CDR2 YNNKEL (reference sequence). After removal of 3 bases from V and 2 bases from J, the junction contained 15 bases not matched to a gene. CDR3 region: CASSHGAQTTGVQETQYF. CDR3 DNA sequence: TGTGCCAGCAGCCACGGCGCCCAGACTACAGGGGTTCAAGAGACCCAGTACTTC.

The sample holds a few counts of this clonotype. The CDR3 sequence is CASSYSMAGNSPLHF. CDR3 coding DNA: TGTGCCAGCAGTTACTCGATGGCAGGGAATTCACCCCTCCACTTT. The gene calls are TRBV6-5 and TRBJ1-6, with D maybe TRBD1 (5 bases). Germline values: CDR1 MNHEY, CDR2 SVGAGI. CDR3 length: 15 amino acids. V lost 0 bases and J 7 bases, leaving 10 bases between the germline ends.